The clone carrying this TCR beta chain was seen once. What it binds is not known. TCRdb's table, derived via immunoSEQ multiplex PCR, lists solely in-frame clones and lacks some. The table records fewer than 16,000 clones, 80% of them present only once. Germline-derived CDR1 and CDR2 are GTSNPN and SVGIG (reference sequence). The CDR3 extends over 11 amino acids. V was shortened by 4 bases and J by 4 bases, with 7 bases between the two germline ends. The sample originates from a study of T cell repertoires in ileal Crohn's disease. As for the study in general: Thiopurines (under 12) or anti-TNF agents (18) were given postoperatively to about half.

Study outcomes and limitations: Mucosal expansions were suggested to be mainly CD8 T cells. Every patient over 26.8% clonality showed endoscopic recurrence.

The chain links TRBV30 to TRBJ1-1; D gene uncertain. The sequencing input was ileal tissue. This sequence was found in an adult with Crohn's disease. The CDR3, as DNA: TGTGCCTGGACTCGGAGCACTGAAGCTTTCTTT. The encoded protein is CAWTRSTEAFF.